This T cell receptor (beta chain) was profiled in a study of T cell responses to AZD1222 COVID-19 vaccine. CDR3 length: 20 amino acids. Losses at the gene ends were 3 bases for V and 7 bases for J; bases not matched to a gene: 22. The V gene's germline CDR1 is MDHEN and CDR2 SYDVKM. Sequencing used immunoSEQ multiplex PCR; TCRdb keeps in-frame clones, though not all of them. The table shows about 120,000 clones, with 92% occurring only once. V is TRBV28 and J is TRBJ1-4, with 8 bases matching TRBD1. The receptor comes from an adult in good health. The specimen comprised peripheral blood, sampled on day 0 of AZD1222 vaccination. The CDR3 region is CASSFQGRLRSGQVGEKLFF. The CDR3 DNA follows: TGTGCCAGCAGTTTTCAAGGTCGACTTCGCTCGGGACAGGTTGGTGAAAAACTGTTTTTT.